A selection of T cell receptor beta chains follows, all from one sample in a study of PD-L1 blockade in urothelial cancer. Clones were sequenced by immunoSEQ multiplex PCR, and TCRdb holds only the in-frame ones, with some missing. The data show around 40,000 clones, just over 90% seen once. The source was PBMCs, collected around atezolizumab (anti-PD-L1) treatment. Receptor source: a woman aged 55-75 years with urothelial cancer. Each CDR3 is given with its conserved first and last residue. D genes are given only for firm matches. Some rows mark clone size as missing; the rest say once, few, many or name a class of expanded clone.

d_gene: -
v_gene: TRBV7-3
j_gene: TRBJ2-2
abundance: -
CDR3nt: TGTGCCAGCAGCTTAAGGGAGGAGGCCGGGGAGCTGTTTTTT
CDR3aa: CASSLREEAGELFF

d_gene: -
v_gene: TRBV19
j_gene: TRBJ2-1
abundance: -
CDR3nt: TGTGCCAGTAGTATATTGAGCGGGTGGGGCAATGAGCAGTTCTTC
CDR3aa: CASSILSGWGNEQFF

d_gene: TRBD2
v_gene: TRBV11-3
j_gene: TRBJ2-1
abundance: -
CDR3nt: TGTGCCAGCAGCGATACTAGCGGAACCTACAATGAGCAGTTCTTC
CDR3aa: CASSDTSGTYNEQFF

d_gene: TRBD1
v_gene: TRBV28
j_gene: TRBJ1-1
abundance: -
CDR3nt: TGTGCCAGCAGTTTGACAGGGGTTTACACTGAAGCTTTCTTT
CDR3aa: CASSLTGVYTEAFF

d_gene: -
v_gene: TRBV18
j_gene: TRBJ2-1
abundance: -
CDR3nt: TGTGCCAGCTCACCGGACCAACTAGCCGGTGAGCAGTTCTTC
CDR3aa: CASSPDQLAGEQFF

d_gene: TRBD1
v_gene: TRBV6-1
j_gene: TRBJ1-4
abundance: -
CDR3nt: TGTGCCAGCAGCGCCCGGGACAGGGGGCAATATTGGATGTTTTTT
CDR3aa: CASSARDRGQYWMFF

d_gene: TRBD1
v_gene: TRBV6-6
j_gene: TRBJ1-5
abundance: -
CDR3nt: TGTGCCAGCAGTTCCCCAGGGGGATCCGAGCAGCCCCAGCATTTT
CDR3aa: CASSSPGGSEQPQHF

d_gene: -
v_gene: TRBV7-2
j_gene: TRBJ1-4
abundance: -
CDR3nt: TGTGCCAGCAGCTTAGAACGGGAAAAACTGTTTTTT
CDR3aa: CASSLEREKLFF

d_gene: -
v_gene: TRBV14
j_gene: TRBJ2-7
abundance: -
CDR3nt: TGTGCCAGCAGACTAGGGAACGCCTACGAGCAGTACTTC
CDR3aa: CASRLGNAYEQYF

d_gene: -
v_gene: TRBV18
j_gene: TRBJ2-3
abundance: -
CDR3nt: TGTGCCAGCTCACCGGACAGATCAGATACGCAGTATTTT
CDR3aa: CASSPDRSDTQYF

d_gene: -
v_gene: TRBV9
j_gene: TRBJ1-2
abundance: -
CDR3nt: TGTGCCAGCAGCTCACAGGGACACTATGGCTACACCTTC
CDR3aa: CASSSQGHYGYTF

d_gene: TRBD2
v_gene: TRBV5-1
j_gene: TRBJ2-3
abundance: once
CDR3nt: TGCGCCAGCAGCTTGGCCAGCGGGGCCACAGATACGCAGTATTTT
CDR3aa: CASSLASGATDTQYF

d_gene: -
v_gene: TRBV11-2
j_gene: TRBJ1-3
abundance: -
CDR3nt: TGTGCCAGCAGCTTCGGGGGGAGGCGGGGAAACACCATATATTTT
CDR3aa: CASSFGGRRGNTIYF

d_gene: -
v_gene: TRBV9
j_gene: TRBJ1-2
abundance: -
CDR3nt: TGTGCCAGCAGCAAGAGTCAGGGGAGCTATGGCTACACCTTC
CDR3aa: CASSKSQGSYGYTF

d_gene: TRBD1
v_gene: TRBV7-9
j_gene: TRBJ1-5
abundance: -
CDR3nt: TGTGCCAGCTCTAGGGACAGGGGTAGCAATCAGCCCCAGCATTTT
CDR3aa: CASSRDRGSNQPQHF

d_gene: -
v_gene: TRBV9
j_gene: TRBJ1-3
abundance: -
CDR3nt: TGTGCCAGCAGCGAGGCCCTAACAGGGCATGGAAACACCATATATTTT
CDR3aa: CASSEALTGHGNTIYF

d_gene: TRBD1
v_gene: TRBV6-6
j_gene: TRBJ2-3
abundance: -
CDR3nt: TGTGCCAGCAGTCAGACAGGGGGAGGTCCAGATACGCAGTATTTT
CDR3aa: CASSQTGGGPDTQYF

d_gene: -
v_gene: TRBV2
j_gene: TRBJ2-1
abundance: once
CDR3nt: TGTGCCAGCAGTGTATTACAGGGCGAGTCGTTCTTC
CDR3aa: CASSVLQGESFF

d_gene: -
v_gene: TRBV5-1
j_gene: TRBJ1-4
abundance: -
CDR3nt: TGCGCCAGCAGCTTGGGCAGGGTAACTAATGAAAAACTGTTTTTT
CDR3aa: CASSLGRVTNEKLFF

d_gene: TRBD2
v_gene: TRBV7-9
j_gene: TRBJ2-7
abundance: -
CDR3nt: TGTGCCAGCAGCACAGGACTAGCGGGACTACTCTACGAGCAGTACTTC
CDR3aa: CASSTGLAGLLYEQYF

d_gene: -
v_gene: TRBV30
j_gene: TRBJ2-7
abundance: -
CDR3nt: TGTGCCTGGAGTAATTGGCGGGTCCCCTACGAGCAGTACTTC
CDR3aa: CAWSNWRVPYEQYF

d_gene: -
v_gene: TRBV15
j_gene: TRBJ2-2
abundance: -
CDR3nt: TGTGCCACCAGCAGAGATGTGGGTTTCCGGGGCACCGGGGAGCTGTTTTTT
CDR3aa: CATSRDVGFRGTGELFF

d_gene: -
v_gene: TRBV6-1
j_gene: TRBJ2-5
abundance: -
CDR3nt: TGTGCCAGCAGTGAACGGGTACAGGGTGGGACCCAGTACTTC
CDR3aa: CASSERVQGGTQYF

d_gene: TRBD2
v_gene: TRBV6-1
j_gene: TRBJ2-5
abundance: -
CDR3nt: TGTGCCAGCAGTCCATTGGGACTATCAGCAGAGACCCAGTACTTC
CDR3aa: CASSPLGLSAETQYF

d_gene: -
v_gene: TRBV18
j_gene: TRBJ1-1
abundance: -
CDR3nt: TGTGCCAGCTCAGTCGACAGAACTTCTGAAGCTTTCTTT
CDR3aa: CASSVDRTSEAFF

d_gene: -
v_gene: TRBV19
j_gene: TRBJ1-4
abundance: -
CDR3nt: TGTGCCAGTAGTACCCTCCAACAGGTCAATGAAAAACTGTTTTTT
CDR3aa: CASSTLQQVNEKLFF

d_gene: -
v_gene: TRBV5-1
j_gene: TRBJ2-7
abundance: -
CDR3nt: TGCGCCAGCAGCTTGGGCGGGGCGACCTACGAGCAGTACTTC
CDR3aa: CASSLGGATYEQYF

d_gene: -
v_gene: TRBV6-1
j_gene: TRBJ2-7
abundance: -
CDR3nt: TGTGCCAGCAGTGTGGGGCAGGGGCGCTACGAGCAGTACTTC
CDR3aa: CASSVGQGRYEQYF

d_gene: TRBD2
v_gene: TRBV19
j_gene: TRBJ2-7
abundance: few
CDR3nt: TGTGCCAGTAGTCACCCTAGCGGGACCCAGGGGGGCTACGAGCAGTACTTC
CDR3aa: CASSHPSGTQGGYEQYF

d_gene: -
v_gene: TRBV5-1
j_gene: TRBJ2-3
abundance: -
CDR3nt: TGCGCCAGCAGCTCCACCAGGGGGGGCACAGATACGCAGTATTTT
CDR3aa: CASSSTRGGTDTQYF

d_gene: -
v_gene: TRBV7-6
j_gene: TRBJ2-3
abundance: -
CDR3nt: TGTGCCAGCAGCCATACCACATCAAGCACAGATACGCAGTATTTT
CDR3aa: CASSHTTSSTDTQYF

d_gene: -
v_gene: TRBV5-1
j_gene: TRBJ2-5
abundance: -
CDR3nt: TGCGCCAGCAGCTTAGGAGGGGACCCTACCCAAGAGACCCAGTACTTC
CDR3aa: CASSLGGDPTQETQYF

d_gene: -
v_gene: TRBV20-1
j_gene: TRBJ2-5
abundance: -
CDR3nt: TGCAGTGCTGGATCACAGAACCAGTACTTC
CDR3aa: CSAGSQNQYF

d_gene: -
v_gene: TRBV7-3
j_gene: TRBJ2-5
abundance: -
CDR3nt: TGTGCCAGCAGCCTCCAGCGAGAAGAGACCCAGTACTTC
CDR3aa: CASSLQREETQYF

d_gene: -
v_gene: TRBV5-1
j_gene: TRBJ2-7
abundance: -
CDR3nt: TGCGCCAGCAGCTTGACTCCGACCTACGAGCAGTACTTC
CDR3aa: CASSLTPTYEQYF

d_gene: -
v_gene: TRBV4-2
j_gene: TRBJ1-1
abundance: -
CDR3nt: TGTGCCAGCAGCCAAGACTCCTACGAGAACACTGAAGCTTTCTTT
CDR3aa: CASSQDSYENTEAFF

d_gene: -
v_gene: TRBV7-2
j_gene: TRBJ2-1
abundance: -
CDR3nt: TGTGCCAGCAGCCCGAACCGGGATGCGAGGAAGTTCTTC
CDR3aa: CASSPNRDARKFF

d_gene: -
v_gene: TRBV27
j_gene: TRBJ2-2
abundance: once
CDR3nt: TGTGCCAGTGAGGCCGGGAGAAGAGGGACCGGGGAGCTGTTTTTT
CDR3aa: CASEAGRRGTGELFF

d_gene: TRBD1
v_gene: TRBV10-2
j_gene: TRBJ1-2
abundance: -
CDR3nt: TGCGCCAGCAGTGTAACACCGGGACAGGGGGCAGGTGGCTACACCTTC
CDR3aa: CASSVTPGQGAGGYTF

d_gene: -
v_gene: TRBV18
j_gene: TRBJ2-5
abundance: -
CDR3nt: TGTGCCAGCTCAGAGTACCAAGAGACCCAGTACTTC
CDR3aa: CASSEYQETQYF

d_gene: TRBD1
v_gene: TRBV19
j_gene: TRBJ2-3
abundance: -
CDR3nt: TGTGCCAGTAGTATAAAACCCCAGGGGGCCTACACAGATACGCAGTATTTT
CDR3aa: CASSIKPQGAYTDTQYF

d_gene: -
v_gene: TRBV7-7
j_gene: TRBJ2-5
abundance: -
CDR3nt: TGTGCCAGCAGCTTAGGCGTTACCCTTAATCAAGAGACCCAGTACTTC
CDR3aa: CASSLGVTLNQETQYF

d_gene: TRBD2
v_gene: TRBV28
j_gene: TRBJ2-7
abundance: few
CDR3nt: TGTGCCAGCAGGCCATGGACTAGCGGGAGGACATCCTACGAGCAGTACTTC
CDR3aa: CASRPWTSGRTSYEQYF

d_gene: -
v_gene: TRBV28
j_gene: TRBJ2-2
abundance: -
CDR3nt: TGTGCCAGCAGTTCCGAGGCGCGGCGGACCGGGGAGCTGTTTTTT
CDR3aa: CASSSEARRTGELFF

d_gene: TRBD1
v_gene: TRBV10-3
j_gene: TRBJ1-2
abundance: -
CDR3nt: TGTGCCACCTCGGACAGGGAGGAAGGCTACACCTTC
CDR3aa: CATSDREEGYTF

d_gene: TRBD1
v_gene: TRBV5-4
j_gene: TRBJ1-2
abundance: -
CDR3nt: TGTGCCAGCAGCCTGGACAGGCTTGGGAACTATGGCTACACCTTC
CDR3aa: CASSLDRLGNYGYTF

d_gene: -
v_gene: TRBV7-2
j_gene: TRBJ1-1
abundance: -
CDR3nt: TGTGCCAGCAGCCCTTTTTCAGGGGTCTACACTGAAGCTTTCTTT
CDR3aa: CASSPFSGVYTEAFF

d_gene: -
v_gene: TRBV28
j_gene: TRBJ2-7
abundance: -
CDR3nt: TGTGCCAGCGGTAGTACTAGCTCCTACGAGCAGTACTTC
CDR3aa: CASGSTSSYEQYF

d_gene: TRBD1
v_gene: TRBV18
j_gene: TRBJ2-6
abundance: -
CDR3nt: TGTGCCAGCTCACCAGTTTCCGCAGGGGGCTCTGGGGCCAACGTCCTGACTTTC
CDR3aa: CASSPVSAGGSGANVLTF

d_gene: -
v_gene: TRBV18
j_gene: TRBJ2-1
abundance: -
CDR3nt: TGTGCCAGCTCCGGGATAGACCTTTACAATGAGCAGTTCTTC
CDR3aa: CASSGIDLYNEQFF

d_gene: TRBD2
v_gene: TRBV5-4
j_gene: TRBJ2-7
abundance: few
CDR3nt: TGTGCCAGCAGCTCCCCGGGTAGCGGGAGTTTCTACGAGCAGTACTTC
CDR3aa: CASSSPGSGSFYEQYF